The entry below describes one TCR beta chain. The target antigen is unknown. Sequenced by immunoSEQ multiplex PCR; TCRdb stores in-frame clones only, minus some. The sample contains about 2.1 million clones, roughly 95% of which appear only once. CD45RO-negative, CCR7-selected cells formed the naive CD8 fraction, which excluded terminally differentiated effector memory CD45RA+ cells. CDR1 and CDR2 (germline): SGHTA, FQGTGA. The CDR3 has 15 residues. V lost 1 base to trimming and J lost 0 bases, with 7 bases between them. These data are taken from a study of shared clonotypes between healthy human individuals. Regarding the study as a whole: A reduction in generation probabilities was seen for non-shared clonotypes relative to those shared by all four donors. Naive subsets typically showed greater estimated richness than memory subsets.

This chain joins TRBV7-3 and TRBJ2-1; D gene unclear. The specimen sequenced was naive CD8+ T cells from PBMCs. The receptor was isolated from a man aged 18 to 29 in good health. Some clones in this sample may be carry-over from other donors' samples. The CDR3 loop is CASSLSVSSYNEQFF. CDR3 DNA: TGTGCCAGCAGCTTAAGTGTTAGCTCCTACAATGAGCAGTTCTTC.